Included here is one T cell receptor (beta chain) sequence, with context. Its antigen is as yet unknown. The sample comes from a study of a mutant IDH1 vaccine in newly diagnosed glioma. Across the study: Most had both radiotherapy and temozolomide beforehand; others had only one. The study held visit V12 at week 35 and visit V13 at week 47.

Described time point: week 47, end of study. Doses comprised 300 ug of mutant IDH1 20-mer peptide each, plus topical imiquimod. This CDR3 comprises 14 residues. Germline CDR1 LGHNT, CDR2 FRNRAP. Trimming shortened V by 5 bases and J by 5 bases, and 13 bases separated the two germline ends. Study-wide points: It seemed that pseudoprogression was not linked to changes in the top peripheral T cell clonotypes.

The method was immunoSEQ multiplex PCR; TCRdb's version includes in-frame clones alone and lacks a portion of them. Here the sample spans tens of thousands of clones, roughly 70% being singletons. The chain joins TRBV12-5 to TRBJ1-5; D is possibly TRBD1 (5 bases). The starting material was PBMCs, obtained from a glioma patient whose treatment included an IDH1 peptide vaccine. This TCR derives from a man between 40 and 49 years old with glioma. CDR3 sequence reads: CASGPRDGYQPQHF. CDR3 in DNA: TGTGCTAGTGGTCCCCGGGACGGCTATCAGCCCCAGCATTTT.